The 21 T cell receptor beta chains presented below share a single source sample, sequenced in a study of blood T cell repertoires in COVID-19. The table came from immunoSEQ multiplex PCR; TCRdb's copy has only in-frame clones and leaves some out. The table has roughly 130,000 clones, around 83% seen once. The source material was peripheral blood. The receptors were sampled from a woman between 50 and 59 years old with acute or convalescent COVID-19.

Points on this clone: The identical CDR3 is also encoded by other nucleotide sequences in the sample. The chain has TRBV30 and TRBJ1-3; no firm D call. Germline CDR1 reads GTSNPN; CDR2 reads SVGIG (reference sequence). The V gene lost 4 bases and the J gene lost 1 base, with 5 bases spanning the gap. This CDR3 spans 12 amino acids. CDR3 region: CAWKLSGNTIYF. CDR3 sequence (DNA): TGTGCCTGGAAACTTTCTGGAAACACCATATATTTT.

This clone came up a few times. This chain uses TRBV4-1 with TRBJ1-2, with D perhaps TRBD1 (5 bases). The ends were cut back, 0 bases at V and 7 bases at J, with 15 bases in the middle. The CDR3 sequence is 15 residues long. The germline V gene has CDR1 MGHRA and CDR2 YSYEKL. The CDR3 reads CASSQEGSGLGGYTF. As DNA, the CDR3 is TGCGCCAGCAGCCAAGAGGGCTCAGGGCTGGGTGGCTACACCTTC.

V usage is TRBV10-3 and J usage is TRBJ1-3, with 9 bases lining up with TRBD1. J was trimmed by 4 bases and V by 6 bases; bases with no gene match: 4. This CDR3 region has 14 residues. Germline V gives CDR1 ENHRY, CDR2 SYGVKD. CDR3 DNA sequence: TGTGCCATCAGGGACAGGGGAAAGGGAAACACCATATATTTT. Amino acid sequence: CAIRDRGKGNTIYF.

The J gene is TRBJ1-5, the V gene TRBV4-1; D remains ambiguous. CDR1 MGHRA and CDR2 YSYEKL come from the germline V gene. The germline V and J ends were trimmed by 1 base and 4 bases, with 11 bases remaining between them. CDR3 size: 15 residues. The CDR3 spells CASSQVGASNQPQHF. The CDR3, as DNA: TGCGCCAGCAGCCAAGTAGGAGCCTCTAATCAGCCCCAGCATTTT.

The chain joins TRBV2 to TRBJ1-3, with D unclear. V lost 4 bases and J 0 bases, leaving 7 bases between the germline ends. The CDR3 sequence is 14 residues long. Per germline, CDR1 SNHLY and CDR2 FYNNEI. The CDR3 region is CASSGHSSGNTIYF. CDR3 in DNA: TGTGCCAGCAGTGGACATTCCTCTGGAAACACCATATATTTT.

V usage is TRBV9 and J usage is TRBJ2-3; 7 bases map to TRBD1. This CDR3 is built from 15 residues. With V trimmed by 2 bases and J by 6 bases, 9 bases remained unmatched. CDR1 and CDR2 from the germline V gene are SGDLS and YYNGEE. This CDR3 is CASSVLQGSPDTQYF. CDR3 sequence (DNA): TGTGCCAGCAGCGTTTTACAGGGGAGTCCGGATACGCAGTATTTT.

The chain couples TRBV4-2 to TRBJ1-3, with D uncertain. Trimming took 0 bases from V and 0 from J, leaving 6 bases between them. Germline V gene lookup returns CDR1 LGHNA and CDR2 YNFKEQ. The CDR3 runs to 15 residues. CDR3 sequence reads: CASSQEQSSGNTIYF. Here the CDR3 DNA reads TGTGCCAGCAGCCAAGAACAAAGCTCTGGAAACACCATATATTTT.

The chain joins TRBV5-1 to TRBJ2-7; unclear D gene. Germline lookup yields CDR1 SGHRS and CDR2 YFSETQ. The CDR3 covers 13 residues. Trimming left V 2 bases short and J 0 bases short, with 6 bases between. Written as DNA, the CDR3 is TGCGCCAGCAGCTTCCTCAGCTCCTACGAGCAGTACTTC. Amino acid sequence: CASSFLSSYEQYF.

This clone was recorded only once. This sequence joins TRBV28 and TRBJ1-5, with D possibly matching TRBD1 (5 bases). Trimming stripped 6 bases from V and 0 bases from J, with 12 bases between. CDR3 length: 15 amino acids. The V gene's germline CDR1 is MDHEN and CDR2 SYDVKM. The CDR3 DNA sequence: TGTGCCAGCAGGTTGAGACAGTATAGCAATCAGCCCCAGCATTTT. It specifies CASRLRQYSNQPQHF.

The rearrangement joins TRBV5-8 to TRBJ1-6, with D perhaps TRBD1 (6 bases). The V end was cut by 0 bases, the J end by 4 bases, with 11 bases between. The CDR3 sequence is 16 residues long. Germline CDR1 and CDR2: SGHTS and YDEGEE. The CDR3, as DNA: TGTGCCAGCAGCTTGGTAGCAGGGGTATATAATTCACCCCTCCACTTT. It translates to CASSLVAGVYNSPLHF.

The genes are TRBV30 and TRBJ1-6; D remains ambiguous. Deletions cut 1 base from V and 5 bases from J, with 6 bases between. The CDR3 spans 13 residues. The germline CDR1 and CDR2 sequences are GTSNPN and SVGIG (reference sequence). This CDR3 reads CAWSEHNNSPLHF. The DNA of the CDR3 is TGTGCCTGGAGTGAACACAATAATTCACCCCTCCACTTT.

V and J are TRBV7-2 and TRBJ1-5; D is unresolved. CDR1 SGHTA and CDR2 FQGNSA come from the germline V gene. The ends were cut back, 1 base at V and 5 bases at J, with 6 bases in the middle. This CDR3 comprises 13 residues. The DNA for the CDR3 is TGTGCCAGCAGCTTAGGGGCCGATCAGCCCCAGCATTTT. Its protein is CASSLGADQPQHF.

CDR3 DNA sequence: TGTGCCAGCAGTTATGACGGGGATACGCAGTATTTT. Translating gives CASSYDGDTQYF. The rearrangement joins TRBV6-5 to TRBJ2-3; D is ambiguous. V was cut by 3 bases and J by 6 bases, with 7 bases left in between. The CDR3 has 12 residues. The germline V gene encodes CDR1 MNHEY and CDR2 SVGAGI.

The table lists this clone with a count of one. The chain is built from TRBV30 and TRBJ1-2; TRBD1 is a possible D gene (5 bases). The CDR3 is 15 amino acids. The V and J ends lost 0 bases and 1 base respectively, with 12 bases between them. Per germline, CDR1 GTSNPN and CDR2 SVGIG (reference sequence). CDR3 DNA: TGTGCCTGGAGTGTCAGCAGACAGCTTAACTATGGCTACACCTTC. Protein: CAWSVSRQLNYGYTF. The whole variable domain, remainder taken from reference TRBV30 and TRBJ1-2, is SQTIHQWPATLVQPVGSPLSLECTVEGTSNPNLYWYRQAAGRGLQLLFYSVGIGQISSEVPQNLSASRPQDRQFILSSKKLLLSDSGFYLCAWSVSRQLNYGYTFGSGTRLTVV.

In DNA form, the CDR3 reads TGTGCCTGGAGCCAAGGACAGGGGAATCAGCCCCAGCATTTT. Translation: CAWSQGQGNQPQHF. This sequence joins TRBV30 and TRBJ1-5; 9 bases align to TRBD1. V was pared by 3 bases and J by 4 bases, with 4 bases of the junction left unmatched. The CDR3 contains 14 residues. CDR1 GTSNPN and CDR2 SVGIG come from the germline V gene (reference sequence).

This clone has just one count. The gene calls are TRBV27 and TRBJ1-2; 8 nucleotides align to TRBD1. The CDR3 length is 14 residues. The V gene end was trimmed by 5 bases and the J gene end by 8 bases; junction bases not matched to a gene: 10. Germline V gives CDR1 MNHEY, CDR2 SMNVEV (reference sequence). CDR3 sequence (DNA): TGTGCCAGCAGTGGACAGGGCTCCTTTAAGGGCTACACCTTC. Translated: CASSGQGSFKGYTF.

The chain combines TRBV5-1 with TRBJ1-1; TRBD1 matches at 8 bases. Germline CDR1 and CDR2: SGHRS and YFSETQ. This CDR3 comprises 14 residues. V lost 4 bases to trimming and J lost 0 bases; unmatched junction nucleotides: 2. CDR3 nucleotides: TGCGCCAGCAGCCCGACAGGGGTGAACACTGAAGCTTTCTTT. Its protein is CASSPTGVNTEAFF.

The chain's CDR3 is CACSGTSAIEQFF. The CDR3 coding sequence is TGTGCCTGCTCCGGGACTAGTGCAATTGAGCAGTTCTTC. V gene TRBV30 combines with J gene TRBJ2-1; 8 bases match TRBD2. The germline CDR1 and CDR2 sequences are GTSNPN and SVGIG (reference sequence). V lost 6 bases to trimming and J lost 9 bases; unmatched junction nucleotides: 10. CDR3 length equals 13 residues.

As DNA, the CDR3 is TGTGCCAGCAGCCCTGCGCTGGAGCAGTACTTC. It yields the protein CASSPALEQYF. The chain couples TRBV11-2 to TRBJ2-7; the D is unclear. The CDR3 is 11 amino acids. Trimming removed 5 bases at V and 7 bases at J, with 9 bases between. Germline CDR1 SGHAT, CDR2 FQNNGV.

This clone has only a few counts. This sequence joins TRBV5-4 and TRBJ2-1; 7 nucleotides align to TRBD1. CDR1 and CDR2 (germline): SGHNT, YYREEE (reference sequence). This CDR3 contains 16 residues. Trimming took 4 bases from V and 4 from J; bases not matched to a gene: 11. The CDR3 bases are TGTGCCAGCAGCAAGCCGGGACAGCGTTTTTACAATGAGCAGTTCTTC. Amino acid sequence: CASSKPGQRFYNEQFF.

J is TRBJ1-5 and V is TRBV2; D gene unclear. Trimming shortened V by 2 bases and J by 6 bases, and 14 bases separated the two germline ends. CDR3 size: 15 residues. Germline values: CDR1 SNHLY, CDR2 FYNNEI. The CDR3 nucleotides read TGTGCCAGCAGTGAACTCAGCGCTATTGGTCAGCCCCAGCATTTT. Amino acids: CASSELSAIGQPQHF.